A selection of T cell receptor beta chains follows, all from one sample in a study of OX40 agonist ivuxolimab in advanced cancers. Sequencing was performed with immunoSEQ multiplex PCR; in TCRdb, only in-frame clones are kept and a portion is missing. The sample yields some 40,000 clones, about nine tenths seen once. This specimen consisted of CD4+ or CD8+ T cells sorted from blood, obtained in a trial of the OX40 agonist ivuxolimab. The receptors originated from an adult with an advanced solid tumor such as melanoma, head and neck, liver or kidney cancer. The CDR3 runs from the conserved cysteine through the conserved F or W. The D gene is left open where the match is weak. The listing skips clone size in some rows; elsewhere it reads once, few, many or a size class.

>TRBD1|TRBJ1-2|TRBV10-2|once
CASGENRGHGYTF
TGCGCCAGCGGAGAAAACAGGGGGCATGGCTACACCTTC
>NA|TRBJ2-7|TRBV27|NA
CASSPRTNSYEQYF
TGTGCCAGCAGTCCACGGACTAACAGCTACGAGCAGTACTTC
>NA|TRBJ2-7|TRBV6-1|NA
CASSEPTGISGVQYF
TGTGCCAGCAGTGAACCGACAGGTATCTCCGGGGTGCAGTACTTC
>TRBD2|TRBJ2-5|TRBV10-3|NA
CAISEPQTSGQETQYF
TGTGCCATCAGTGAGCCGCAGACTAGCGGACAAGAGACCCAGTACTTC
>NA|TRBJ2-4|TRBV6-1|NA
CASSDRGGSVNIQYF
TGTGCCAGCAGTGACCGTGGGGGATCGGTAAACATTCAGTACTTC
>NA|TRBJ2-5|TRBV28|NA
CASSPRLRQETQYF
TGTGCCAGCAGTCCCCGGTTGAGACAAGAGACCCAGTACTTC
>TRBD2|TRBJ2-4|TRBV7-7|NA
CASSPGLEEKNIQYF
TGTGCTAGCAGCCCCGGACTAGAGGAAAAAAACATTCAGTACTTC
>NA|TRBJ2-1|TRBV19|NA
CASSSQSYNEQFF
TGTGCCAGTAGTTCACAATCCTACAATGAGCAGTTCTTC
>NA|TRBJ2-7|TRBV30|NA
CAWSVVGQREQYF
TGTGCCTGGAGTGTGGTCGGACAAAGAGAGCAGTACTTC
>NA|TRBJ1-1|TRBV6-5|NA
CASSPTRTGRREAFF
TGTGCCAGCAGTCCGACCAGGACGGGAAGGCGTGAAGCTTTCTTT
>TRBD1|TRBJ2-3|TRBV30|NA
CAWSLNRGSTDTQYF
TGTGCCTGGAGTCTAAACAGGGGAAGCACAGATACGCAGTATTTT
>NA|TRBJ1-2|TRBV10-3|once
CAISEPGWGLDGYTF
TGTGCCATCAGTGAACCGGGATGGGGTTTAGATGGCTACACCTTC
>TRBD2|TRBJ2-1|TRBV6-5|NA
CASSLTSGAYNEQFF
TGTGCCAGCAGTCTTACTAGCGGGGCTTACAATGAGCAGTTCTTC
>NA|TRBJ2-3|TRBV2|NA
CAKTGTHYSDTQYF
TGTGCCAAAACGGGGACCCATTATAGCGATACGCAGTATTTT
>TRBD1|TRBJ1-2|TRBV19|NA
CASSTLQTGTYGYTF
TGTGCCAGTAGTACCCTGCAGACAGGGACCTATGGCTACACCTTC
>TRBD1|TRBJ1-2|TRBV7-8|NA
CASSPTGQGALGYTF
TGTGCCAGCAGCCCAACGGGACAGGGGGCGTTAGGCTACACCTTC
>NA|TRBJ1-5|TRBV28|NA
CASSFRGMGNQPQHF
TGTGCCAGCAGTTTTCGGGGAATGGGCAATCAGCCCCAGCATTTT
>NA|TRBJ1-2|TRBV6-5|NA
CASRIDGNYGYTF
TGTGCCAGCAGGATCGACGGAAACTATGGCTACACCTTC
>TRBD2|TRBJ2-5|TRBV7-9|NA
CASSLDPGGQETQYF
TGTGCCAGCAGCTTAGATCCGGGAGGACAAGAGACCCAGTACTTC
>NA|TRBJ1-1|TRBV6-1|NA
CATTGNQNTEAFF
TGTGCCACCACCGGGAATCAGAACACTGAAGCTTTCTTT
>TRBD1|TRBJ2-1|TRBV14|NA
CASSQGQGGLNEQFF
TGTGCCAGCAGCCAGGGACAGGGAGGTTTAAATGAGCAGTTCTTC
>NA|TRBJ2-7|TRBV4-1|NA
CASSRSDSPSSYEQYF
TGCGCCAGCAGCCGATCTGACAGCCCCAGCTCCTACGAGCAGTACTTC
>TRBD1|TRBJ2-3|TRBV29-1|NA
CSVEGQGEVPTQYF
TGCAGCGTTGAAGGACAGGGAGAGGTTCCTACGCAGTATTTT
>NA|TRBJ1-2|TRBV19|NA
CASSSGRTANYGYTF
TGTGCCAGTAGTTCAGGACGGACGGCTAACTATGGCTACACCTTC
>NA|TRBJ2-5|TRBV11-2|NA
CASSLVRGGTQYF
TGTGCCAGCAGCTTAGTCAGGGGAGGGACCCAGTACTTC
>NA|TRBJ2-1|TRBV4-2|few
CASSQVRGLGSYNEQFF
TGTGCCAGCAGCCAAGTCAGGGGTTTGGGATCCTACAATGAGCAGTTCTTC
>TRBD2|TRBJ2-1|TRBV10-3|NA
CAISDQGLAMYNEQFF
TGTGCCATCAGTGATCAGGGACTAGCGATGTACAATGAGCAGTTCTTC
>TRBD2|TRBJ2-1|TRBV9|NA
CASSRKAGGPINEQFF
TGTGCCAGCAGCAGAAAAGCGGGAGGGCCGATCAATGAGCAGTTCTTC
>NA|TRBJ2-1|TRBV19|once
CASSSRSYNEQFF
TGTGCCAGTAGTAGTCGCTCCTACAATGAGCAGTTCTTC
>TRBD1|TRBJ2-3|TRBV29-1|NA
CSVEFGDRSTDTQYF
TGCAGCGTTGAGTTTGGGGACAGAAGCACAGATACGCAGTATTTT
>NA|TRBJ1-1|TRBV7-9|NA
CASSLGRNTEAFF
TGTGCCAGCAGCTTAGGACGGAACACTGAAGCTTTCTTT
>NA|TRBJ2-7|TRBV6-5|NA
CASSDDTIVEQYF
TGTGCCAGCAGTGACGACACGATTGTCGAGCAGTACTTC
>NA|TRBJ2-3|TRBV19|NA
CASSDRIYTDTQYF
TGTGCCAGTAGCGACAGGATATACACAGATACGCAGTATTTT
>TRBD1|TRBJ1-5|TRBV10-3|NA
CAISGAGGKDQPQHF
TGTGCCATCAGTGGGGCAGGGGGCAAGGATCAGCCCCAGCATTTT
>NA|TRBJ2-7|TRBV27|NA
CASMGGLSYEQYF
TGTGCCAGCATGGGGGGGCTCTCCTACGAGCAGTACTTC
>NA|TRBJ2-7|TRBV18|NA
CASSPLRDNYEQYF
TGTGCCAGCTCACCACTTCGGGACAACTACGAGCAGTACTTC
>NA|TRBJ2-7|TRBV2|NA
CASSDLKSPPYEQYF
TGTGCCAGCAGTGACCTCAAGTCCCCCCCTTACGAGCAGTACTTC
>TRBD2|TRBJ2-1|TRBV9|NA
CASSGGGTSGSRDNEQFF
TGTGCCAGCAGCGGAGGAGGGACTAGCGGGAGCAGGGACAATGAGCAGTTCTTC
>NA|TRBJ1-2|TRBV7-9|few
CASSFGGSWDYGYTF
TGTGCCAGCAGCTTTGGGGGGAGTTGGGACTATGGCTACACCTTC